These 31 T cell receptor beta chains were sequenced from one sample in a study of blood T cells in healthy people across ages. A second PCR, run for about 7 to 12 cycles, used a sample-barcoded 5' primer plus a J-beta primer mix. A single record per CDR3 protein comes from TCRdb applying MiXCR to the 5' RACE reads. The sample records approximately 1.5 million distinct CDR3 sequences, 42% being singletons. Sequencing used blood. Every receptor here comes from a woman in her late teens or twenties in good health.

The rearrangement uses TRBV14 and TRBJ1-5; D may be TRBD1 (5 bases). Germline CDR1 is SGHDN and CDR2 is FVKESK. The CDR3 runs to 18 residues. Trimming took 0 bases from V and 2 from J, leaving 17 bases between them. The CDR3 loop reads CASSQDMEGLRGNQPQHF. Written as DNA, the CDR3 is TGTGCCAGCAGCCAAGATATGGAGGGGCTTCGGGGCAATCAGCCCCAGCATTTT. The variable domain in full, completed from reference TRBV14 and TRBJ1-5, reads EAGVTQFPSHSVIEKGQTVTLRCDPISGHDNLYWYRRVMGKEIKFLLHFVKESKQDESGMPNNRFLAERTGGTYSTLKVQPAELEDSGVYFCASSQDMEGLRGNQPQHFGDGTRLSIL.

This chain links TRBV28 with TRBJ2-5, with TRBD1 matching 8 bases. The CDR3 consists of 13 residues. V lost 2 bases and J lost 13; bases outside the gene matches: 9. Germline CDR1 and CDR2: MDHEN and SYDVKM. CDR3 sequence: CASSLAGQGKSYF. The CDR3 region has the DNA TGTGCCAGCAGTTTAGCTGGACAGGGTAAGTCGTACTTC.

The sample holds a few counts of this clonotype. The chain employs TRBV12-3 or TRBV12-4 and TRBJ1-4; 7 bases are a match to TRBD1. CDR3 length equals 14 residues. J lost 8 bases, V lost 6 bases, and 9 bases had no gene match. CDR3 residues: CASRPGTGDEKLFF. CDR3 nucleotides: TGTGCCAGCAGGCCCGGTACAGGGGACGAAAAACTGTTTTTT.

Worth noting for this clonotype: An end of the junction differs from the germline gene, which may be a read error. The gene calls are TRBV12-3 or TRBV12-4 and TRBJ1-2; TRBD1 matches 7 bases. This CDR3 region has 14 residues. The CDR3 here is CASRRGGQNYGHTF. CDR3 DNA: TGCGCCAGCAGGCGCGGGGGACAGAACTATGGCCACACCTTC.

This sequence joins TRBV4-1 and TRBJ2-7; 8 nucleotides align to TRBD2. Germline V gene lookup returns CDR1 MGHRA and CDR2 YSYEKL. The J segment lost 6 bases and the V segment lost 2 bases, leaving 3 bases of the junction unmatched. CDR3 length: 13 amino acids. DNA of the CDR3: TGCGCCAGCAGCCAATACACTAGCGGCGAGCAGTACTTC. This codes for CASSQYTSGEQYF.

This clonotype was found a few times. The chain has TRBV12-3 or TRBV12-4 and TRBJ2-5, with D perhaps being TRBD1 or TRBD2 (5 bases each). Deletions cut 6 bases from V and 11 bases from J, with 16 bases between. This CDR3 contains 12 residues. CDR3 residues: CASSFLEGEQYF. In DNA, the CDR3 is TGTGCCAGCAGCTTCCTAGAAGGGGAGCAGTACTTC.

This chain's CDR3 is CSSDGTLTDTQYF. For the CDR3, the DNA is TGCAGCTCTGATGGGACTCTCACAGATACGCAGTATTTT. The gene calls are TRBV29-1 and TRBJ2-3; a weak D match, TRBD2 (6 bases). The V end was cut by 8 bases, the J end by 2 bases, with 14 bases between. The germline V gene encodes CDR1 SQVTM and CDR2 ANQGSEA. The CDR3 runs 13 residues.

This clonotype was detected only a few times. The chain is built from TRBV29-1 and TRBJ1-2; D may be TRBD1 (6 bases). The CDR3 is 13 amino acids. Germline values: CDR1 SQVTM, CDR2 ANQGSEA. In nucleotides, the CDR3 is TGCAGGATATCCGGGACAACTTACTATGGCTACACCTTC. Translation gives CRISGTTYYGYTF.

This clonotype occurred a few times. The chain employs TRBV2 and TRBJ1-4; D remains unclear. The V end lost 4 bases, the J end lost 3 bases, and 6 bases lay between the germline ends. In germline, CDR1 is SNHLY, CDR2 FYNNEI. The CDR3 spans 13 residues. The CDR3 nucleotides read TGTGCCAGCAGTGCGGAAGCTAATGAAAAACTGTTTTTT. Translation gives CASSAEANEKLFF.

The chain links TRBV11-2 to TRBJ2-3; 7 nucleotides match TRBD2. The trim removed 6 bases at V and 4 bases at J, leaving 10 bases unmatched. The CDR3 contains 15 residues. Germline V lookup: CDR1 SGHAT, CDR2 FQNNGV. CDR3 sequence: CASRLRLAQPDTQYF. CDR3 DNA sequence: TGTGCCAGCAGATTACGACTAGCTCAGCCAGATACGCAGTATTTT.

This clonotype was observed many times. The V gene is TRBV4-3, the J gene TRBJ2-3; D ambiguous. V lost 6 bases to trimming and J lost 4 bases, with 11 bases between them. Germline-derived CDR1 and CDR2 are LGHNA and YSLEER. This CDR3 region has 13 residues. The CDR3 nucleotides read TGCGCCAGCAGTCGTAGGGAAGCAGATACGCAGTATTTT. It specifies CASSRREADTQYF.

The rearrangement joins TRBV9 to TRBJ2-7, with 9 bases aligning to TRBD1. Germline V gene lookup returns CDR1 SGDLS and CDR2 YYNGEE. CDR3 size: 15 residues. Germline trimming cut 0 bases from V and 2 bases from J; bases unmatched to any gene: 3. CDR3 nucleotides: TGTGCCAGCAGCGTAGAAGGACAGGGGACCTACGAGCAGTACTTC. Its translation is CASSVEGQGTYEQYF.

This clonotype was found a few times. The rearrangement joins TRBV12-3 or TRBV12-4 to TRBJ1-6, with D unclear. This CDR3 is 13 amino acids long. The ends were cut back, 5 bases at V and 9 bases at J, with 11 bases in the middle. The chain's CDR3 is CASSNVYRSPLHF. The DNA for the CDR3 is TGTGCCAGCAGTAACGTCTATCGTTCACCCCTCCACTTT.

This clonotype showed up just a few times. The gene calls are TRBV12-3 or TRBV12-4 and TRBJ2-3; D unresolved. The length of the CDR3 is 14 residues. Trimming took off 2 bases at V and 6 bases at J, with 12 bases between the two ends. CDR3 nucleotides: TGTGCCAGCAGTTTATTGGCTACCGGGGATACGCAGTATTTT. Its translation: CASSLLATGDTQYF.

The CDR3 DNA reads TGTGCCAGCAGCTTAGATCTGGGAAGCTCCTACAATGAGCAGTTCTTC. This translates into CASSLDLGSSYNEQFF. The chain uses TRBV7-8 and TRBJ2-1; no clear D. Trimming pared 1 base from V and 0 bases from J, leaving 10 bases between. This CDR3 has 16 amino acids. Germline V gene lookup returns CDR1 SGHVS and CDR2 FQNEAQ.

This clonotype came up a few times. The chain joins TRBV27 to TRBJ2-7; TRBD2 agrees at 7 bases. This CDR3 contains 14 residues. V shed 3 bases and J 6 bases; nucleotides not matched to a gene: 8. Looked up from germline, CDR1 is MNHEY and CDR2 is SMNVEV (reference sequence). CDR3 sequence: CASSFGGSVGEQYF. The CDR3 DNA follows: TGTGCCAGCAGTTTCGGCGGGAGCGTGGGCGAGCAGTACTTC.

The CDR3: CASSPGRDQPQHF. The CDR3 nucleotides read TGTGCCAGCTCACCGGGGCGGGATCAGCCCCAGCATTTT. This chain connects TRBV18 to TRBJ1-5, with D possibly being TRBD1 (5 bases). V lost 3 bases and J 5 bases, leaving 8 bases between the germline ends. CDR1 KGHSH and CDR2 LQKENI come from the germline V gene. The CDR3 covers 13 residues.

This clonotype was detected only a few times. The rearrangement joins TRBV29-1 to TRBJ1-2; D is ambiguous. Trimming removed 6 bases from V and 3 bases from J, with 14 bases in between. The germline V gene has CDR1 SQVTM and CDR2 ANQGSEA. The CDR3 contains 13 residues. CDR3 in amino acids: CSVLWEGYYGYTF. The CDR3 bases are TGCAGCGTACTGTGGGAGGGCTACTATGGCTACACCTTC. Together with reference TRBV29-1 and TRBJ1-2, the CDR3 gives the full variable domain: SAVISQKPSRDICQRGTSLTIQCQVDSQVTMMFWYRQQPGQSLTLIATANQGSEATYESGFVIDKFPISRPNLTFSTLTVSNMSPEDSSIYLCSVLWEGYYGYTFGSGTRLTVV.

The chain couples TRBV20-1 to TRBJ2-7; D might be TRBD2 (6 bases). The CDR3 spans 15 residues. The germline V gene has CDR1 DFQATT and CDR2 SNEGSKA (reference sequence). Between the trimmed V and J ends, which lost 6 bases and 2 bases, there was a span of 20 bases. As DNA, the CDR3 is TGCAGTGCCAAATTCGGGGCGGGGTCACCCTACGAGCAGTACTTC. Protein product: CSAKFGAGSPYEQYF.

The V and J genes are TRBV27 and TRBJ1-2, with D possibly being TRBD1 (6 bases). The CDR3 totals 14 residues. Germline-derived CDR1 and CDR2 are MNHEY and SMNVEV (reference sequence). The V end lost 8 bases, the J end lost 7 bases, and 20 bases lay between the germline ends. CDR3 DNA: TGTGCCAGCGCTAAGGGACAAGTCGGTGGTGGCTACACCTTC. It translates to CASAKGQVGGGYTF.

The chain uses TRBV18 and TRBJ2-7, with D possibly called TRBD1 or TRBD2 (5 bases each). Germline CDR1 KGHSH, CDR2 LQKENI. V was cut by 3 bases and J by 6 bases, with 12 bases left in between. The CDR3 covers 13 residues. This CDR3 reads CASSPGPTSEQYF. CDR3 DNA sequence: TGTGCCAGCTCACCGGGACCGACGAGCGAGCAGTACTTC.

The rearrangement uses TRBV20-1 and TRBJ1-6, with 9 bases aligning to TRBD1. CDR3 length: 14 residues. Looked up from germline, CDR1 is DFQATT and CDR2 is SNEGSKA (reference sequence). V lost 2 bases and J lost 10; bases outside the gene matches: 6. CDR3 sequence (DNA): TGCAGTGCTAGATCGACAGGGGGGGAATCACCCCTCCACTTT. Its protein is CSARSTGGESPLHF.

V usage is TRBV20-1 and J usage is TRBJ1-5; D not resolved. Per germline, CDR1 DFQATT and CDR2 SNEGSKA (reference sequence). This CDR3 is built from 13 residues. V lost 7 bases and J lost 0, with 10 bases in between. The CDR3 DNA follows: TGCAGTGTTAGCCCCAGTAGCAATCAGCCCCAGCATTTT. Protein: CSVSPSSNQPQHF.

This clonotype was observed a few times. The chain couples TRBV10-3 to TRBJ2-3, with D possibly TRBD2 on 6 matching bases. CDR1 and CDR2 from the germline V gene are ENHRY and SYGVKD. Trimming left V 2 bases short and J 0 bases short, with 21 bases between. CDR3 length: 19 amino acids. The CDR3 sequence is CAISEAMGGGSTSTDTQYF. CDR3 DNA sequence: TGTGCCATCAGTGAGGCCATGGGAGGAGGAAGTACTAGCACAGATACGCAGTATTTT.

The chain couples TRBV20-1 to TRBJ2-7; D gene ambiguous. The CDR3 sequence is 14 residues long. The V end was cut by 7 bases, the J end by 0 bases, with 16 bases between. From germline, CDR1 is DFQATT and CDR2 SNEGSKA (reference sequence). The CDR3 nucleotides are TGCAGTGTCAGGACCCCATCTAGCTCCTACGAGCAGTACTTC. This translates into CSVRTPSSSYEQYF.

This clonotype was seen more than once but under ten times. The J gene is TRBJ1-2, the V gene TRBV12-3 or TRBV12-4; TRBD1 might be the D (5 bases). The CDR3 consists of 13 residues. V was trimmed by 6 bases and J by 1 base, leaving 9 bases between them. The CDR3 sequence is CASRPTDNYGYTF. The DNA for the CDR3 is TGTGCCAGCAGACCGACAGATAACTATGGCTACACCTTC.

This clonotype was observed a handful of times. The chain joins TRBV7-2 to TRBJ1-1; no reliable D call. Trimming removed 1 base from V and 1 base from J, with 16 bases in between. Germline V lookup: CDR1 SGHTA, CDR2 FQGNSA. This CDR3 has 17 amino acids. The CDR3 DNA follows: TGTGCCAGCAGCTTAGTCCCGCTGGAGGCGGAGAACACTGAAGCTTTCTTT. The encoded protein is CASSLVPLEAENTEAFF.

This clonotype was seen more than once but under ten times. This clone may be a read error of a much larger clone one base away. V and J are TRBV2 and TRBJ1-2, with 9 nucleotides matching TRBD1. This CDR3 spans 11 amino acids. The J segment lost 7 bases and the V segment lost 6 bases, leaving 0 bases of the junction unmatched. The germline V gene has CDR1 SNHLY and CDR2 FYNNEI. The CDR3 region is CASRDRGGYTF. CDR3 nucleotides: TGTGCCAGCAGGGACAGGGGTGGCTACACCTTC.

J is TRBJ2-3 and V is TRBV20-1; D might be TRBD2 (6 bases). The CDR3 is 14 residues long. Germline CDR1 is DFQATT and CDR2 is SNEGSKA (reference sequence). The V gene lost 5 bases and the J gene lost 8 bases, with 20 bases spanning the gap. The CDR3 loop reads CSAPTPGRRGTQYF. The CDR3 DNA sequence: TGCAGTGCTCCTACCCCGGGCCGGCGGGGTACGCAGTATTTT.

This clonotype has just a few counts. The genes are TRBV7-9 and TRBJ2-1; 7 bases are a match to TRBD1. Unmatched junction bases numbered 6, after V lost 4 bases and J lost 9 bases. In germline, CDR1 is SEHNR, CDR2 FQNEAQ (reference sequence). The CDR3 loop spans 13 amino acids. CDR3 nucleotides: TGTGCCAGCAGCTCACCCACAGGGGTTGAGCAGTTCTTC. Its protein is CASSSPTGVEQFF.

The gene calls are TRBV5-1 and TRBJ2-5, with unresolved D. Trimming took off 0 bases at V and 11 bases at J, with 17 bases between the two ends. Germline-derived CDR1 and CDR2 are SGHRS and YFSETQ. There are 14 residues in the CDR3. CDR3 sequence: CASSLAKVADEQYF. The DNA for the CDR3 is TGCGCCAGCAGCTTGGCCAAGGTCGCGGATGAGCAGTACTTC.